These 13 T cell receptor beta chains originate from one sample sequenced in a study of T cell clonality in common variable immunodeficiency. Sequencing used immunoSEQ multiplex PCR; TCRdb keeps in-frame clones, though not all of them. The sample is made up of 55,000 or so clones, none counted only once. The sample consisted of peripheral blood mononuclear cells. These receptors were obtained from a person between 18 and 75 years old in good health.

This clone was picked up many times. The read terminates 3 residues ahead of where the CDR3 ends, so the germline J gene completes it. V usage is TRBV5-4 and J usage is TRBJ2-3, with D possibly matching TRBD1 (5 bases). Germline-derived CDR1 and CDR2 are SGHNT and YYREEE (reference sequence). Trimming cost V 4 bases and J 4 bases, with 10 bases left between them. CDR3 size: 13 residues. The CDR3 is CASSPPQADTQYF. The DNA read from the CDR3 is TGTGCCAGCAGCCCTCCACAGGCAGATACG.

As concerns this clone: The read falls 3 residues short of the CDR3 end, and the missing part is taken from the germline J gene. V usage is TRBV20-1 and J usage is TRBJ1-1; D is unresolved. From germline, CDR1 is DFQATT and CDR2 SNEGSKA (reference sequence). Trimming left V 5 bases short and J 0 bases short, with 13 bases between. CDR3 length: 14 residues. The CDR3 region is CSAGKGAMNTEAFF. The CDR3 bases that were read are TGCAGTGCTGGAAAGGGCGCCATGAACACTGAA.

This clone has at least ten counts. With the read ending 3 residues before the CDR3 end, the germline J gene is used to fill in that end. The V call is TRBV5-4, the J call TRBJ2-3, with 7 bases aligning to TRBD1. Looked up from germline, CDR1 is SGHNT and CDR2 is YYREEE (reference sequence). The CDR3 runs to 14 residues. J was trimmed by 4 bases and V by 0 bases; bases with no gene match: 2. This CDR3 is CASSLERGPDTQYF. Partial CDR3 DNA: TGTGCCAGCAGCTTGGAGAGGGGGCCAGATACG.

This clone was recorded at least ten times. Read data end 3 residues before the CDR3 end; the end is taken from the germline J gene. This chain joins TRBV19 and TRBJ1-1, with D possibly matching TRBD1 (5 bases). Germline-derived CDR1 and CDR2 are LNHDA and SQIVND (reference sequence). Deletions cut 10 bases from V and 4 bases from J, with 16 bases between. This CDR3 spans 13 amino acids. The part of the CDR3 DNA that was read is TGTGCCACCCTGAATGGGGCAACCACTGAA. Translating it yields CATLNGATTE. The entire CDR3 is CATLNGATTEAFF.

This clone has a count of ten or more. The read gets to within 3 residues of the CDR3 end, and the germline J gene fills in the rest. The chain is built from TRBV5-4 and TRBJ1-1; the D gene is possibly TRBD1 (6 bases). V was clipped by 4 bases and J by 3 bases, with 16 bases between them. This CDR3 has 15 residues. Germline values: CDR1 SGHNT, CDR2 YYREEE (reference sequence). Incomplete CDR3 DNA: TGTGCCAGCAGCGCCCCATCGCGGGGGCACACTGAA. Its protein product is CASSAPSRGHTE. The whole CDR3 protein is CASSAPSRGHTEAFF.

This clone was recorded many times. The CDR3 extends 3 residues past the end of the read, so its final part is completed from the germline J gene. The rearrangement joins TRBV5-4 to TRBJ2-3, with D possibly being TRBD2 (6 bases). The CDR3 is 16 residues long. V gave up 0 bases and J gave up 3 bases, with 14 bases separating them. Germline V gene sequence: CDR1 SGHNT, CDR2 YYREEE (reference sequence). The CDR3 loop reads CASSLAGGDRTDTQYF. The part of the CDR3 DNA that was read is TGTGCCAGCAGCTTGGCCGGAGGGGATCGGACAGATACG. Variable domain in full (rest from reference TRBV5-4 and TRBJ2-3): ETGVTQSPTHLIKTRGQQVTLRCSSQSGHNTVSWYQQALGQGPQFIFQYYREEENGRGNFPPRFSGLQFPNYSSELNVNALELDDSALYLCASSLAGGDRTDTQYFGPGTRLTVL.

This clone was observed many times. The CDR3 is cut off 3 residues early in the read; its end comes from the germline J gene. The chain is built from TRBV30 and TRBJ1-2; D is possibly TRBD1 (6 bases). This CDR3 spans 13 amino acids. Germline CDR1 GTSNPN, CDR2 SVGIG (reference sequence). The V end was cut by 2 bases, the J end by 1 base, with 8 bases between. The CDR3 loop reads CAWSTGRNYGYTF. The sequenced CDR3 bases are TGTGCCTGGAGTACAGGGCGTAACTATGGC.

This clone was recorded at least ten times. Coverage ceases 3 residues before the CDR3 finishes, and the germline J gene fills in the end. V and J are TRBV12-5 and TRBJ2-5; TRBD1 is a possible D gene (6 bases). The CDR3 is 15 residues long. Germline lookup yields CDR1 LGHNT and CDR2 FRNRAP. The germline V and J ends were trimmed by 7 bases and 5 bases, with 20 bases remaining between them. CDR3 amino acids: CASAPMRGGGETQYF. The CDR3 bases that were read are TGTGCTAGTGCCCCAATGCGAGGGGGTGGTGAGACC.

This clone has at least ten counts. The CDR3 end is not reached by the read, which stops 3 residues before it; the germline J gene fills it in. The chain joins TRBV7-2 to TRBJ2-3; D unclear. CDR1 and CDR2 from the germline V gene are SGHTA and FQGNSA. The CDR3 is 15 residues long. Trimming took 0 bases from V and 1 from J, leaving 8 bases between them. CDR3: CASSLAGPGTDTQYF. The sequenced part of the CDR3 DNA is TGTGCCAGCAGCTTAGCGGGCCCTGGCACAGATACG.

A note on this clone: The CDR3 end is not reached by the read, which stops 3 residues before it; the germline J gene fills it in. The chain carries TRBV6-1 and TRBJ1-2; perhaps TRBD1 as D (5 bases). Germline V gene data show CDR1 as MNHNS and CDR2 as SASEGT. The CDR3 extends over 14 amino acids. V dropped 3 bases and J dropped 4 bases, with 12 bases sitting between them. CDR3 sequence reads: CASSDSGGGYGYTF. CDR3 bases read: TGTGCCAGCAGTGATTCGGGGGGAGGCTATGGC.

This clone was counted many times. The CDR3 end lies 3 residues beyond the end of the read and is filled in from the germline J gene. This sequence joins TRBV30 and TRBJ1-3; D is uncertain. V was trimmed by 0 bases and J by 2 bases, leaving 8 bases between them. Germline V gives CDR1 GTSNPN, CDR2 SVGIG (reference sequence). The CDR3 length is 14 residues. CDR3 loop: CAWSVVETGNTIYF. CDR3 DNA (partial): TGTGCCTGGAGTGTAGTAGAGACTGGAAACACC.

This clone was detected ten times or more. The read finishes 3 residues shy of the CDR3 end, and the germline J gene is used to complete it. The V call is TRBV30, the J call TRBJ2-2; D gene ambiguous. V lost 0 bases to trimming and J lost 4 bases, with 6 bases between them. Germline V lookup: CDR1 GTSNPN, CDR2 SVGIG (reference sequence). The CDR3 totals 13 residues. The CDR3 is CAWSVGFTGELFF. The DNA read from the CDR3 is TGTGCCTGGAGTGTGGGCTTCACCGGGGAG. Supplemented by reference TRBV30 and TRBJ2-2, the full variable domain reads SQTIHQWPATLVQPVGSPLSLECTVEGTSNPNLYWYRQAAGRGLQLLFYSVGIGQISSEVPQNLSASRPQDRQFILSSKKLLLSDSGFYLCAWSVGFTGELFFGEGSRLTVL.

This clone was seen a few times. The CDR3 extends 3 residues past the end of the read, so its final part is completed from the germline J gene. The chain joins TRBV18 to TRBJ2-2; 8 nucleotides agree with TRBD1. The CDR3 spans 13 residues. Germline V gives CDR1 KGHSH, CDR2 LQKENI. Incomplete CDR3 DNA: TGTGCCAGCCGACAGGGGCTTGGTGAAAAG. Protein sequence: CASRQGLGEK. The whole CDR3 sequence reads CASRQGLGEKLFF.